A single sample is the source of the 5 T cell receptor beta chains below, sequenced in a study of T cell responses to AZD1222 COVID-19 vaccine. Sequenced by immunoSEQ multiplex PCR; TCRdb stores in-frame clones only, minus some. The sample lists 150,000 to 200,000 clones; 90% to 95% were seen once. The specimen comprised peripheral blood, sampled 28 days after the second AZD1222 dose. These receptors were collected from an adult who received the AZD1222 COVID-19 vaccine.

The chain is built from TRBV30 and TRBJ2-3; TRBD1 aligns across 9 bases. The germline V gene encodes CDR1 GTSNPN and CDR2 SVGIG (reference sequence). The CDR3 consists of 14 residues. The V gene end was trimmed by 0 bases and the J gene end by 5 bases; junction bases not matched to a gene: 3. CDR3 loop: CAWSVQGAGDTQYF. In DNA, the CDR3 is TGTGCCTGGAGTGTACAGGGGGCAGGAGATACGCAGTATTTT.

The genes are TRBV18 and TRBJ2-7; 7 bases are a match to TRBD1. The germline V gene encodes CDR1 KGHSH and CDR2 LQKENI. V shed 3 bases, J shed 3 bases, and the junction held 5 bases outside the gene matches. The CDR3 is 14 amino acids. The CDR3 sequence is CASSPGQIRYEQYF. CDR3 sequence (DNA): TGTGCCAGCTCACCGGGACAGATTCGCTACGAGCAGTACTTC.

The chain links TRBV9 to TRBJ1-1; TRBD1 matches at 11 bases. The V gene end was trimmed by 3 bases and the J gene end by 2 bases; junction bases not matched to a gene: 6. CDR3 length: 16 amino acids. Looked up from germline, CDR1 is SGDLS and CDR2 is YYNGEE. DNA of the CDR3: TGTGCCAGCAGCGCCTGGGACAGGGGGGGAAACACTGAAGCTTTCTTT. Its translation: CASSAWDRGGNTEAFF.

As for this clone: The conserved phenylalanine or tryptophan normally closing the CDR3 is absent here, so this likely arose from a read error. It is unclear where the CDR3 begins or ends on the DNA, so no DNA is shown, and the CDR3 is as TCRdb lists it. The chain couples TRBV6-5 to TRBJ1-1. Germline CDR1 and CDR2: MNHEY and SVGAGI. From its first to its last residue, the CDR3 has 12 amino acids. This CDR3 reads CASSYRGGAPFV.

The V and J genes are TRBV5-6 and TRBJ2-2, with D possibly TRBD1 on 5 matching bases. CDR1 is SGHDT, CDR2 YYEEEE, per germline. Trimming took off 4 bases at V and 0 bases at J, with 13 bases between the two ends. The CDR3 spans 16 residues. DNA of the CDR3: TGTGCCAGCAGCCTATTCTCGACAGCGAACACCGGGGAGCTGTTTTTT. Its translation: CASSLFSTANTGELFF.